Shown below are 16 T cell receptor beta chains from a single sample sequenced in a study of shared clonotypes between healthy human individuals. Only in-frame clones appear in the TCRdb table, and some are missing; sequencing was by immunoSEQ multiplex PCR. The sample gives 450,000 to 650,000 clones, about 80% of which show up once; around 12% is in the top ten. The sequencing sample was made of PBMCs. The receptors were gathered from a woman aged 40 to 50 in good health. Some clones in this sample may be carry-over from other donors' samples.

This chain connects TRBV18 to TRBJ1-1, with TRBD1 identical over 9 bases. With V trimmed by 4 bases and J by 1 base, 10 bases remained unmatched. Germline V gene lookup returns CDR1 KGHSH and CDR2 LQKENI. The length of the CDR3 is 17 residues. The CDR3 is CASSRARQGGQNTEAFF. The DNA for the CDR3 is TGTGCCAGCTCACGAGCCCGACAGGGGGGACAGAACACTGAAGCTTTCTTT.

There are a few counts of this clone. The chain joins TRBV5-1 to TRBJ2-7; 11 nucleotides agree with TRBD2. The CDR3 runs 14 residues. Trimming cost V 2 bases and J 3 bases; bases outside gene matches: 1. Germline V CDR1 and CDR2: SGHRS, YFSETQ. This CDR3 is CASSFTSGSYEQYF. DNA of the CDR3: TGCGCCAGCAGCTTCACTAGCGGGAGCTACGAGCAGTACTTC.

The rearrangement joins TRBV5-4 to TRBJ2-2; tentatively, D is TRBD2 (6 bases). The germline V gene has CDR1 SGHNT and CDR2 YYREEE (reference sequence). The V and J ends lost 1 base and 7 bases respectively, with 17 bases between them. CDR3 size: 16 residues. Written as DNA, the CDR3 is TGTGCCAGCAGCTTGAATCGCGGGATTCAAGGCGGGGAGCTGTTTTTT. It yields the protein CASSLNRGIQGGELFF.

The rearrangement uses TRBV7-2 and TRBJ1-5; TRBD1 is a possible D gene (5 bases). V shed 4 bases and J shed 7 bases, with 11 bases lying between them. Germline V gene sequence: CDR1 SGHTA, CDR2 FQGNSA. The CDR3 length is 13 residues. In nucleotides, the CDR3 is TGTGCCAGCAGCTCCCGGAGGGGCCAGCCCCAGCATTTT. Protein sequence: CASSSRRGQPQHF.

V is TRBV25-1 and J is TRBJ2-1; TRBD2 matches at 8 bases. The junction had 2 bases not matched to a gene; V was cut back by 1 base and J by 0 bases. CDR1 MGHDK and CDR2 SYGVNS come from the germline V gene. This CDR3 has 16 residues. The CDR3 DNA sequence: TGTGCCAGCAGTGAATCCAGCGGGAGCTCCTACAATGAGCAGTTCTTC. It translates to CASSESSGSSYNEQFF. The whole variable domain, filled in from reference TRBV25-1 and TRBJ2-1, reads EADIYQTPRYLVIGTGKKITLECSQTMGHDKMYWYQQDPGMELHLIHYSYGVNSTEKGDLSSESTVSRIRTEHFPLTLESARPSHTSQYLCASSESSGSSYNEQFFGPGTRLTVL.

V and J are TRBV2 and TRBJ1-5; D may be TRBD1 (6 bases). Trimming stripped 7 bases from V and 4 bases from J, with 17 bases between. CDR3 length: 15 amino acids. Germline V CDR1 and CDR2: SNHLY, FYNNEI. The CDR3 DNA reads TGTGCCAGCACACGGGACAAACTCCCGAATCAGCCCCAGCATTTT. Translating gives CASTRDKLPNQPQHF.

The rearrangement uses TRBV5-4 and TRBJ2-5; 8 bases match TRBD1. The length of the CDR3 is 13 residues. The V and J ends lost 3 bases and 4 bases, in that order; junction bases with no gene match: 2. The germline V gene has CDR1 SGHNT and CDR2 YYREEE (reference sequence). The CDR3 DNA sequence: TGTGCCAGCAGCTCGGGACAGGTAGAGACCCAGTACTTC. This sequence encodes CASSSGQVETQYF.

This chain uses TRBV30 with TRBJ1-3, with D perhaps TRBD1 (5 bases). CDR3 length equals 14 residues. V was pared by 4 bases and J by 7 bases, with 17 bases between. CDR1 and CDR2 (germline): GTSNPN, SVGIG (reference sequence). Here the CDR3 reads CAWNGGPVGNTIYF. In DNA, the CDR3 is TGTGCCTGGAACGGGGGTCCTGTCGGTAACACCATATATTTT.

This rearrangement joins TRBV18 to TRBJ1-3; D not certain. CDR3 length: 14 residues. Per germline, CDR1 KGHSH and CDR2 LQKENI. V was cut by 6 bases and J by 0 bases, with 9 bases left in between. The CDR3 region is CASSADSSGNTIYF. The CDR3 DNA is TGTGCCAGCTCGGCAGACTCCTCTGGAAACACCATATATTTT.

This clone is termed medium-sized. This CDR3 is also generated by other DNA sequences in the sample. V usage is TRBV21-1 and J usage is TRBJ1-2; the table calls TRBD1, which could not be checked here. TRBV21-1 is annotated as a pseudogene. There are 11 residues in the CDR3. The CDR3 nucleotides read TGTGCCAGCGGGACAGGGGGGAGTGAGACCTTC. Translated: CASGTGGSETF.

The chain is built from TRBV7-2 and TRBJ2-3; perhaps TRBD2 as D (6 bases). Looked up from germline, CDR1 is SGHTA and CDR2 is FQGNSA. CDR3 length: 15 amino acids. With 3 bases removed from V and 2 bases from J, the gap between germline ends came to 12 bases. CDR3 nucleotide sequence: TGTGCCAGCAGCTTCTCGGCTAGCGACACAGATACGCAGTATTTT. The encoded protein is CASSFSASDTDTQYF. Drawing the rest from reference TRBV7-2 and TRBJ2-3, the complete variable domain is GAGVSQSPSNKVTEKGKDVELRCDPISGHTALYWYRQSLGQGLEFLIYFQGNSAPDKSGLPSDRFSAERTGGSVSTLTIQRTQQEDSAVYLCASSFSASDTDTQYFGPGTRLTVL.

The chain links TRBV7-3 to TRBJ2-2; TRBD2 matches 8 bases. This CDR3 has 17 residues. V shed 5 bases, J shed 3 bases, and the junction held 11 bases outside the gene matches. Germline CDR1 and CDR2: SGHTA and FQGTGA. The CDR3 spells CASSLTPSGLDTGELFF. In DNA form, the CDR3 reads TGTGCCAGCAGCCTCACCCCTAGCGGGTTGGACACCGGGGAGCTGTTTTTT.

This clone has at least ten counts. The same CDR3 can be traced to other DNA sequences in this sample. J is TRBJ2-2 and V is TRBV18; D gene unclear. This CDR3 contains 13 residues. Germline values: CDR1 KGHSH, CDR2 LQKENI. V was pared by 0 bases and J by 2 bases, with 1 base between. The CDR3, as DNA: TGTGCCAGCTCACCACCCAACACCGGGGAGCTGTTTTTT. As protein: CASSPPNTGELFF.

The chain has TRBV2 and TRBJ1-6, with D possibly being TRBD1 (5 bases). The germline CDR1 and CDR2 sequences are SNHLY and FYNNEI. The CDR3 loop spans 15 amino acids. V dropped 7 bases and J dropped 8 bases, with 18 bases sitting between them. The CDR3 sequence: CASTGGVGYDSPLHF. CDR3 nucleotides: TGTGCCAGCACCGGAGGGGTAGGGTATGATTCACCCCTCCACTTT.

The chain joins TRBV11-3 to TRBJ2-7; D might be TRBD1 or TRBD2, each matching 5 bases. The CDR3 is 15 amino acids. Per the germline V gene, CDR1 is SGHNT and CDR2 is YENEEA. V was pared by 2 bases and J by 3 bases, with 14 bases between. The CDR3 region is CASSLMGEGNYEQYF. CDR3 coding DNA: TGTGCCAGCAGCTTAATGGGAGAGGGGAACTACGAGCAGTACTTC.

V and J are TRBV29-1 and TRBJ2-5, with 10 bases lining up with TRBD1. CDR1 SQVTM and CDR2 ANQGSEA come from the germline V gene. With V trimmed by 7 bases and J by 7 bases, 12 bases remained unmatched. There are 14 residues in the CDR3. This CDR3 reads CSALGTGASVTQYF. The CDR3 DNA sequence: TGCAGCGCCCTGGGGACAGGGGCCTCCGTGACCCAGTACTTC.